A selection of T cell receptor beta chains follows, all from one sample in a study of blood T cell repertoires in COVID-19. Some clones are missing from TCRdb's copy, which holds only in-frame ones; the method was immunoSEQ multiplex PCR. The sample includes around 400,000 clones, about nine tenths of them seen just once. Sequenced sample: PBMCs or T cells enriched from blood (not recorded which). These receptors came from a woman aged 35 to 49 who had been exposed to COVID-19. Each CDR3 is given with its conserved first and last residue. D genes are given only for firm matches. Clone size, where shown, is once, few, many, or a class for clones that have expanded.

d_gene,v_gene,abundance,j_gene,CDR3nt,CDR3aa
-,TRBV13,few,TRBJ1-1,TGTGCCAGCAGCTCCAAGGGGTCCCGGGTTAGCACTGAAGCTTTCTTT,CASSSKGSRVSTEAFF
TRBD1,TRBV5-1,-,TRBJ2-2,TGCGCCAGCAGCCCCGGCCCCGGGACAGTAGGCACCGGGGAGCTGTTTTTT,CASSPGPGTVGTGELFF
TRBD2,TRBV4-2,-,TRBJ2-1,TGTGCCAGCAGCCAAGATCTGAGCGGGGGGCGGGACAATGAGCAGTTCTTC,CASSQDLSGGRDNEQFF
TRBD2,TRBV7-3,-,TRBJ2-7,TGTGCCAGCAGCTTAAGAGCGGGAGGGCCCTACGAGCAGTACTTC,CASSLRAGGPYEQYF
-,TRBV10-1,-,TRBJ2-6,TGCGCCAGCAGTGAACACAGAATCAGCTCTGGGGCCAACGTCCTGACTTTC,CASSEHRISSGANVLTF
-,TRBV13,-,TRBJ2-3,TGTGCCAGCAGACCCATCTCAGGGATAGATACGCAGTATTTT,CASRPISGIDTQYF
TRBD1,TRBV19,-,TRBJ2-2,TGTGCCAGTACCATCACCGGGACAGGGACCGGGGAGCTGTTTTTT,CASTITGTGTGELFF
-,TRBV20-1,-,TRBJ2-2,TGCAGTGCTAGTAGCGCCAGGGTGCCCAGGGAGCTGTTTTTT,CSASSARVPRELFF
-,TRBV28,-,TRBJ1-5,TGTGCCAGCAGTTTCCCAGATGACAATCAGCCCCAGCATTTT,CASSFPDDNQPQHF
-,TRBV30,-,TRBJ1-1,TGTGCCTGGCAACAGCTTCCAGCCACTGAAGCTTTCTTT,CAWQQLPATEAFF
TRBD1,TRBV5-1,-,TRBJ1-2,TGCGCCAGCAGCCACGGTGGCAGGGGGGATGGCTACACCTTC,CASSHGGRGDGYTF
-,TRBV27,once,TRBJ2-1,TGTGCCAGCAGTTCCCCACAGGGCTATGAGCAGTTCTTC,CASSSPQGYEQFF
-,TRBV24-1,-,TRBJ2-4,TGTGCCACCAGTGACTACCCCCCCGGGTGGAACATTCAGTACTTC,CATSDYPPGWNIQYF
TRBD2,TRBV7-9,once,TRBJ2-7,TGTGCCAGCAGCCCCCGATCGGTAGCGGGGGCCCTCTACGAGCAGTACTTC,CASSPRSVAGALYEQYF
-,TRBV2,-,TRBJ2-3,TGTGCCAGCAGTGAAGTGCTTACCTCCCTGGGCAAGACGCAGTATTTT,CASSEVLTSLGKTQYF
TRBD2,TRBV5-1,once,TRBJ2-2,TGCGCCAGCTACTGGGAGGGGCCGAGCGGGGAGCTGTTTTTT,CASYWEGPSGELFF
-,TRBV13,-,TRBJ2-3,TGTGCCAGCAGCGGCGCTCGGAAGCGGCCGACAGATACGCAGTATTTT,CASSGARKRPTDTQYF
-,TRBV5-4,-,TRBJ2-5,TGTGCCAGCAGCTTCGCAGGGCCCCAAGAGACCCAGTACTTC,CASSFAGPQETQYF
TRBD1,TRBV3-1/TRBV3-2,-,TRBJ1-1,TGTGCCAGCAGCCAAAGACAGGGATTGAACACTGAAGCTTTCTTT,CASSQRQGLNTEAFF
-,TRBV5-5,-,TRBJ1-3,TGTGCCAGCAGCAGGCTAGGTCTCGGAAACACCATATATTTT,CASSRLGLGNTIYF
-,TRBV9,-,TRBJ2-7,TGTGCCAGCAGCGTCGACAGTTTCTCCTACGAGCAGTACTTC,CASSVDSFSYEQYF
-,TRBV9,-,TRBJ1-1,TGTGCCAGCAGCCCAGGGAGGGGAAGGGACACTGAAGCTTTCTTT,CASSPGRGRDTEAFF
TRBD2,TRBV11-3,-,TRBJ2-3,TGTGCCAGCAGCTCGCGGGGAGGGGTGGGCACAGATACGCAGTATTTT,CASSSRGGVGTDTQYF
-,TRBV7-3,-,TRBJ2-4,TGTGCCAGCAGCTTAACGTTAGCCGGGATTCAGTACTTC,CASSLTLAGIQYF
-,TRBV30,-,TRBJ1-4,TGTGCCTGGGAGAGGAACAGGGCGGAAAAACTGTTTTTT,CAWERNRAEKLFF
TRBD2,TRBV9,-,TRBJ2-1,TGTGCCAGCAGCGCTAGCGGGAGTTACAATGAGCAGTTCTTC,CASSASGSYNEQFF
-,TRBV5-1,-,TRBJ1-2,TGCGCCAGCAGCCAGGCTGGGTCCGATGGCTACACCTTC,CASSQAGSDGYTF
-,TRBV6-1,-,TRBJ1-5,TGTGCCAGCAGTGGAGGAGTGAGAGATAGCAATCAGCCCCAGCATTTT,CASSGGVRDSNQPQHF